This T cell receptor beta chain came from a study of blood T cells in healthy people across ages. V was pared by 6 bases and J by 7 bases, with 9 bases of the junction left unmatched. This CDR3 comprises 16 residues. Germline V CDR1 and CDR2: MNHNY, SVGAGI (reference sequence). A second PCR, run for about 7 to 11 cycles, used a sample-barcoded 5' primer plus a J-beta primer mix. CDR3-containing paired-end reads numbered at least 2.5 million in each sample. Each CDR3 protein gets one entry after TCRdb re-called the 5' RACE reads with MiXCR. Of over a million distinct CDR3 sequences listed, approximately 59% are singletons.

The V call is TRBV6-6, the J call TRBJ1-4; 12 nucleotides agree with TRBD1. The sequencing sample was made of blood. This TCR was sampled from a man younger than 35 in good health. CDR3 bases: TGTGCCAGCAGCTTCCCGGGACAGGGGGCCGGTGAAAAACTGTTTTTT. The encoded protein is CASSFPGQGAGEKLFF.